The 10 T cell receptor beta chains below were found in one sample sequenced in a study of T cells expressing NK-cell markers. TCRdb re-called the 5' RACE reads; one entry per CDR3 protein, DNA not given. The specimen's table records roughly 390,000 distinct CDR3 sequences. The specimen sequenced was blood T cells: a sorted CD56 or NKG2C T cell subset, CD4+ or CD8+ T cells, or bulk PBMC T cells (not recorded which). The receptors here all came from a man aged 18-70 years in good health.

The V and J genes are TRBV11-1 and TRBJ2-6. The CDR3 covers 16 residues. Germline CDR1 is SGHAT and CDR2 is FQDESV (reference sequence). CDR3 amino acids: CASGRRGSSGANVLTF.

CDR3 sequence reads: CASSSDLARADTQYF. The chain carries TRBV7-2 and TRBJ2-3; the D call of TRBD2 rests on TCRdb alone, since no DNA is present to check it. The CDR3 spans 15 residues. Germline values: CDR1 SGHTA, CDR2 FQGNSA.

The V and J genes are TRBV20-1 and TRBJ2-2; TCRdb calls TRBD1, which cannot be checked without DNA. Germline assignment: CDR1 DFQATT and CDR2 SNEGSKA (reference sequence). The CDR3 runs 16 residues. CDR3: CSARGRSGAMSGELFF.

This chain's CDR3 is CGTYRDRDYGYTF. J is TRBJ1-2 and V is TRBV28; as DNA is missing, the TRBD1 call by TCRdb cannot be tested. This CDR3 has 13 amino acids. Germline V lookup: CDR1 MDHEN, CDR2 SYDVKM.

The chain joins TRBV5-1 to TRBJ2-3. Per the germline V gene, CDR1 is SGHRS and CDR2 is YFSETQ. The CDR3 has 14 amino acids. The CDR3 sequence is CASSRGAFTDTQYF.

CDR3 sequence reads: CASSLAHRSGGLSTDTQYF. The chain couples TRBV7-8 to TRBJ2-3; the TCRdb D gene call, TRBD2, has no DNA to confirm it. The CDR3 loop spans 19 amino acids. Germline V gives CDR1 SGHVS, CDR2 FQNEAQ.

The rearrangement uses TRBV6-1 and TRBJ2-2; TCRdb indicates TRBD1, and absent DNA this call remains unverified. The germline gives CDR1 MNHNS, CDR2 SASEGT. The CDR3 has 17 amino acids. The CDR3: CASSTLKGRFNTGELFF.

J is TRBJ1-2 and V is TRBV18; checking the TCRdb D call of TRBD1 is not possible without DNA. This CDR3 has 14 residues. CDR1 KGHSH and CDR2 LQKENI come from the germline V gene. CDR3 protein: CASSRVTDLYGYTF.

The CDR3 region is CASSLGHHEQFF. The V and J genes are TRBV11-1 and TRBJ2-1; no DNA is available, so the TRBD1 call from TCRdb remains unchecked. Germline V CDR1 and CDR2: SGHAT, FQDESV (reference sequence). There are 12 residues in the CDR3.

V gene TRBV7-9 combines with J gene TRBJ1-2; without DNA, the TCRdb call of TRBD1 cannot be checked. The V gene's germline CDR1 is SEHNR and CDR2 FQNEAQ (reference sequence). The CDR3 loop spans 16 amino acids. CDR3 sequence reads: CASSLAVIRETYGYTF.